The 4 T cell receptor beta chains given below trace back to one sample, sequenced in a study of tumor and adjacent non-tumor tissue in lung cancer. Three rounds of nested PCR, following a modified ARM-PCR protocol, produced the TCRbeta library. TCRdb processed the multiplex PCR reads anew with MiXCR; each CDR3 protein has one entry. The top ten hold approximately 40% of the sample, which has 60,000 to 85,000 distinct CDR3 sequences, more than 65% seen once. This sample's RNA came from whole unsorted tissue. This non-tumor lung sample came from over 3 cm beyond the tumor edge. The sample taken for sequencing was distant non-tumor lung tissue. The receptors shown here come from a man in his 70s with non-small cell lung cancer.

The rearrangement uses TRBV2 and TRBJ2-7; 7 nucleotides match TRBD1. Germline CDR1 reads SNHLY; CDR2 reads FYNNEI. The trim removed 6 bases at V and 0 bases at J, leaving 11 bases unmatched. CDR3 size: 16 residues. In nucleotides, the CDR3 is TGTGCCAGCAGCGCGACTCCGGGACAGAGCTCCTACGAGCAGTACTTC. The encoded protein is CASSATPGQSSYEQYF.

Concerning this clonotype: Germline is not matched at one junction end, which may reflect a read error. The chain employs TRBV9 and TRBJ2-6; TRBD1 matches at 7 bases. Germline V gene data show CDR1 as SGDLS and CDR2 as YYNGEE. The CDR3 consists of 15 residues. CDR3 in amino acids: CASSVTGAGANILTF. In DNA, the CDR3 is TGTGCCAGCAGCGTTACAGGGGCTGGGGCCAACATCCTGACTTTC.

A note on this clonotype: No conserved phenylalanine or tryptophan is present at the end of the CDR3, so a read error is the likely explanation. Because the CDR3's place on the DNA is in doubt, the DNA is left out and the CDR3 is given as listed by TCRdb. J is TRBJ2-2 and V is TRBV6-5; TRBD2 is the table's D call and was not checked against the DNA. Germline CDR1 MNHEY, CDR2 SVGAGI. A total of 18 residues make up the CDR3, ends included. The CDR3 protein is CASSYSGLAGGYTGELFL.

With respect to this clonotype: The junction differs from germline at one of its ends, possibly a read error. The J gene is TRBJ1-3, the V gene TRBV5-5, with D possibly TRBD1 on 5 matching bases. The CDR3 runs to 16 residues. Germline loops: CDR1 SGHKS, CDR2 YYEKEE (reference sequence). This CDR3 is CASRAQGLYSGNTIYF. DNA of the CDR3: TGTGCCAGCAGAGCCCAGGGCCTCTACTCTGGAAACACAATATATTTT.